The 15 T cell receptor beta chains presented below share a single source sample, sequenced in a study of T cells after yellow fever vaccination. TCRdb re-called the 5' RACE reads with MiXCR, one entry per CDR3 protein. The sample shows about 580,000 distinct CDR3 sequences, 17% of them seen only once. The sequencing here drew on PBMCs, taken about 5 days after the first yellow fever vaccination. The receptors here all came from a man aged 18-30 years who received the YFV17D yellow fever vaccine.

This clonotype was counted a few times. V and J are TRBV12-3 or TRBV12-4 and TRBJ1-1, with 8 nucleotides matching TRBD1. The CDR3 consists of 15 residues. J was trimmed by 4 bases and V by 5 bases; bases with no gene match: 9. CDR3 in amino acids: CASSPPRTGSTEAFF. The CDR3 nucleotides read TGTGCCAGCAGTCCCCCTAGGACAGGGTCCACTGAAGCTTTCTTT.

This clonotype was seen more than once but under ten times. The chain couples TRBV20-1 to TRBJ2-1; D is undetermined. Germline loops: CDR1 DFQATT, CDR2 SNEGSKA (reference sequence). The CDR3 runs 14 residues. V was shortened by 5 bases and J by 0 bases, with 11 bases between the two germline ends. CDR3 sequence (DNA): TGCAGTGCTCCCTGGCGAGGCTCCTACAATGAGCAGTTCTTC. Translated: CSAPWRGSYNEQFF.

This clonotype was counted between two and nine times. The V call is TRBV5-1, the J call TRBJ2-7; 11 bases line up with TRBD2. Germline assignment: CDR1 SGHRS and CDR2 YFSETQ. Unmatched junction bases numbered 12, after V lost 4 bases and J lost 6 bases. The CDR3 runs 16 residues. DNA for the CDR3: TGCGCCAGCAGCAACGGAGGCCTAGCGGGAGGCGTCGAGCAGTACTTC. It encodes CASSNGGLAGGVEQYF.

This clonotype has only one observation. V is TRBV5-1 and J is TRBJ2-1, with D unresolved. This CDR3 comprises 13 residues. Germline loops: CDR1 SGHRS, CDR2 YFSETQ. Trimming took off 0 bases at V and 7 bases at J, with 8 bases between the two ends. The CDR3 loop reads CASSLAWGNEQFF. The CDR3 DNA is TGCGCCAGCAGCTTGGCTTGGGGAAATGAGCAGTTCTTC.

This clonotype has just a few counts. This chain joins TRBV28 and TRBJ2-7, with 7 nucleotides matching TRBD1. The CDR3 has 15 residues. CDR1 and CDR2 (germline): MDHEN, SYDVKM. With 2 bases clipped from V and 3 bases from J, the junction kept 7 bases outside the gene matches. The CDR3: CASSLRPGQLYEQYV. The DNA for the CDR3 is TGTGCCAGCAGTTTACGACCGGGACAGCTCTACGAGCAGTACGTC.

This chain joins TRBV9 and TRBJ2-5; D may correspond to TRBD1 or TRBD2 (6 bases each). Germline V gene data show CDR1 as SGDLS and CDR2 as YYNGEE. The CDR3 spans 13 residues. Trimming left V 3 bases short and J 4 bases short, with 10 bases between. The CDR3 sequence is CASSDEGGETQYF. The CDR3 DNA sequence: TGTGCCAGCAGCGACGAGGGGGGAGAGACCCAGTACTTC.

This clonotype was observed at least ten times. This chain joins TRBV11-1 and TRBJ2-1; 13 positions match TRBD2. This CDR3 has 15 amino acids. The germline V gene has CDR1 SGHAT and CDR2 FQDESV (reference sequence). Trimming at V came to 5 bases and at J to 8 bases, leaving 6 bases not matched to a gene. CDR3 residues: CASSDTSGGVDEQFF. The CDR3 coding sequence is TGTGCCAGCAGCGACACTAGCGGGGGGGTCGATGAGCAGTTCTTC.

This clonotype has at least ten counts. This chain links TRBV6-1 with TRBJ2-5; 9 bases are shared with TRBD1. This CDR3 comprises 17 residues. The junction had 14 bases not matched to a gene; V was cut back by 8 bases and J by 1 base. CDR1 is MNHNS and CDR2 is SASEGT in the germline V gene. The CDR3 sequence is CASGNRGPSFSQETQYF. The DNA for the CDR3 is TGTGCCAGCGGCAACAGGGGGCCGTCTTTTTCCCAAGAGACCCAGTACTTC.

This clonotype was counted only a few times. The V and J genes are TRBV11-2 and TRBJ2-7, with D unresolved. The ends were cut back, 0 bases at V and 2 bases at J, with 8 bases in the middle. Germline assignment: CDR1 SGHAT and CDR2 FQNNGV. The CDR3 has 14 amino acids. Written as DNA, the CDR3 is TGTGCCAGCAGCTTAGAGGGGTCTGCCTACGAGCAGTACGTC. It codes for CASSLEGSAYEQYV.

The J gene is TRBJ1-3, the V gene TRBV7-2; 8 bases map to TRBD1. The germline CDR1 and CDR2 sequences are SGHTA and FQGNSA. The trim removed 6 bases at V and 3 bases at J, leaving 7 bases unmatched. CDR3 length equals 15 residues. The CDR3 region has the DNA TGTGCCAGCAGTCGCACAGGGGGACTTGGAAACACCATATATTTT. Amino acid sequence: CASSRTGGLGNTIYF.

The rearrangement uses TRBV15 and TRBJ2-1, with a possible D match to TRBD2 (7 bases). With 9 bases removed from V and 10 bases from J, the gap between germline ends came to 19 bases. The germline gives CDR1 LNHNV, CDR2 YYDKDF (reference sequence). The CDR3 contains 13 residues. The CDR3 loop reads CATSWGGAWEQFF. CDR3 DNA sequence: TGTGCCACATCTTGGGGGGGGGCCTGGGAGCAGTTCTTC. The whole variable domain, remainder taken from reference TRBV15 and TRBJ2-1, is DAMVIQNPRYQVTQFGKPVTLSCSQTLNHNVMYWYQQKSSQAPKLLFHYYDKDFNNEADTPDNFQSRRPNTSFCFLDIRSPGLGDTAMYLCATSWGGAWEQFFGPGTRLTVL.

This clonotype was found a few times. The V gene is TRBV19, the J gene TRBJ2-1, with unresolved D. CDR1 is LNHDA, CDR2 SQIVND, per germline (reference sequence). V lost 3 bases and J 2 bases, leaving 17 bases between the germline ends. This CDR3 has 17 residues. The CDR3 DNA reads TGTGCCAGTAGTATTGGCGGCTATTTCGCTGCCTACAATGAGCAGTTCTTC. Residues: CASSIGGYFAAYNEQFF.

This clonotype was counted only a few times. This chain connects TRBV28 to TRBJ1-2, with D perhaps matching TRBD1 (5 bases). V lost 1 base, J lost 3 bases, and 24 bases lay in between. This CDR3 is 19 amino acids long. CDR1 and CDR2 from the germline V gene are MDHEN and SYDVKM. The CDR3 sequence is CASSLSLIGAIGSYYGYTF. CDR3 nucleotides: TGTGCCAGCAGTTTATCTTTAATTGGGGCCATCGGATCCTACTATGGCTACACCTTC.

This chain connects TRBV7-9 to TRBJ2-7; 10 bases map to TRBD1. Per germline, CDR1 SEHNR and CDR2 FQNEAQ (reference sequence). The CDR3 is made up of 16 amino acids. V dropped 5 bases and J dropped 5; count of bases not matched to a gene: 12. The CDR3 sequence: CASSPPPGQGSHEQYV. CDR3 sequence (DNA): TGTGCCAGCAGCCCACCTCCGGGACAGGGGAGCCACGAGCAGTACGTC.

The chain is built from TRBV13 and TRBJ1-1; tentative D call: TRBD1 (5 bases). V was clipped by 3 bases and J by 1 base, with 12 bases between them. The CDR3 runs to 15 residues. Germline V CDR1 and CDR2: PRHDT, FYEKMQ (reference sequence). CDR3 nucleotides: TGTGCCAGCAGCTTCCGACAGATAAAGAACACTGAAGCTTTCTTT. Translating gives CASSFRQIKNTEAFF.